Below are 5 T cell receptor beta chains sequenced from a single sample in a study of sequential checkpoint blockade in melanoma. The table came from immunoSEQ multiplex PCR; TCRdb's copy has only in-frame clones and leaves some out. The data hold 15,000 to 20,000 clones, with just under 75% observed a single time. Treatment described: randomized to nivolumab then ipilimumab (arm A) or the reverse (arm B). Sequencing was performed on CD8+ T cells sorted from blood (inferred from file names), taken from a patient given nivolumab and ipilimumab in sequence. These receptors originate from a human donor with melanoma.

The genes are TRBV7-9 and TRBJ1-5, with D perhaps matching TRBD1 (5 bases). Germline CDR1 is SEHNR and CDR2 is FQNEAQ (reference sequence). V lost 2 bases to trimming and J lost 8 bases, with 13 bases between them. This CDR3 has 14 residues. As DNA, the CDR3 is TGTGCCAGCAGCTTACAGGGAGGGATGGAGCCCCAGCATTTT. Protein: CASSLQGGMEPQHF.

The rearrangement links TRBV4-1 to TRBJ2-7; 7 positions match TRBD1. The CDR3 totals 13 residues. V lost 3 bases to trimming and J lost 7 bases; unmatched junction nucleotides: 6. Germline CDR1 MGHRA, CDR2 YSYEKL. CDR3 in DNA: TGCGCCAGCAGCCAGGAACAGGGGTATGAGCAGTACTTC. Its translation is CASSQEQGYEQYF.

This clone appeared a few times. V gene TRBV6-6 combines with J gene TRBJ2-7; TRBD2 agrees at 11 bases. There are 14 residues in the CDR3. Per the germline V gene, CDR1 is MNHNY and CDR2 is SVGAGI (reference sequence). Trimming removed 5 bases from V and 3 bases from J; junction bases left unmatched: 3. The CDR3 DNA follows: TGTGCCAGCAGTCCGGGACTAGCGGACTACGAGCAGTACTTC. Amino acids: CASSPGLADYEQYF.

The chain is built from TRBV10-2 and TRBJ2-2; 8 nucleotides align to TRBD2. CDR1 and CDR2 (germline): WSHSY, SAAADI. The CDR3 has 14 amino acids. V trimming: 10 bases; J trimming: 1 base; junction bases outside the gene matches: 5. In nucleotides, the CDR3 is TGCGCCACCTTGCTAGCGGGGAACACCGGGGAGCTGTTTTTT. As protein: CATLLAGNTGELFF.

The genes are TRBV2 and TRBJ2-2, with D perhaps matching TRBD2 (6 bases). This CDR3 has 16 residues. Germline lookup yields CDR1 SNHLY and CDR2 FYNNEI. V shed 0 bases and J shed 2 bases, with 10 bases lying between them. The CDR3 here is CASSEAWRDNTGELFF. The CDR3 nucleotides are TGTGCCAGCAGTGAAGCGTGGAGGGACAACACCGGGGAGCTGTTTTTT.